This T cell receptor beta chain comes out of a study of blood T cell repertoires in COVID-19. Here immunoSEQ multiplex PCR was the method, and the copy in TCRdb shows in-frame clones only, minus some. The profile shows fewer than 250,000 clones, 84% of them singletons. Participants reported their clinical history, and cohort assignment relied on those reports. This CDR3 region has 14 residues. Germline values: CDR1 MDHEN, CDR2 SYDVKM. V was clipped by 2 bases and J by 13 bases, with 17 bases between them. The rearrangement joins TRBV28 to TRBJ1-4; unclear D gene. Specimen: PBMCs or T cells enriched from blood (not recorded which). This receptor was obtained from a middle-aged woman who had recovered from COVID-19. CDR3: CASSLTQTELVLFF. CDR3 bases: TGTGCCAGCAGTTTAACACAGACCGAGCTCGTACTGTTTTTT.